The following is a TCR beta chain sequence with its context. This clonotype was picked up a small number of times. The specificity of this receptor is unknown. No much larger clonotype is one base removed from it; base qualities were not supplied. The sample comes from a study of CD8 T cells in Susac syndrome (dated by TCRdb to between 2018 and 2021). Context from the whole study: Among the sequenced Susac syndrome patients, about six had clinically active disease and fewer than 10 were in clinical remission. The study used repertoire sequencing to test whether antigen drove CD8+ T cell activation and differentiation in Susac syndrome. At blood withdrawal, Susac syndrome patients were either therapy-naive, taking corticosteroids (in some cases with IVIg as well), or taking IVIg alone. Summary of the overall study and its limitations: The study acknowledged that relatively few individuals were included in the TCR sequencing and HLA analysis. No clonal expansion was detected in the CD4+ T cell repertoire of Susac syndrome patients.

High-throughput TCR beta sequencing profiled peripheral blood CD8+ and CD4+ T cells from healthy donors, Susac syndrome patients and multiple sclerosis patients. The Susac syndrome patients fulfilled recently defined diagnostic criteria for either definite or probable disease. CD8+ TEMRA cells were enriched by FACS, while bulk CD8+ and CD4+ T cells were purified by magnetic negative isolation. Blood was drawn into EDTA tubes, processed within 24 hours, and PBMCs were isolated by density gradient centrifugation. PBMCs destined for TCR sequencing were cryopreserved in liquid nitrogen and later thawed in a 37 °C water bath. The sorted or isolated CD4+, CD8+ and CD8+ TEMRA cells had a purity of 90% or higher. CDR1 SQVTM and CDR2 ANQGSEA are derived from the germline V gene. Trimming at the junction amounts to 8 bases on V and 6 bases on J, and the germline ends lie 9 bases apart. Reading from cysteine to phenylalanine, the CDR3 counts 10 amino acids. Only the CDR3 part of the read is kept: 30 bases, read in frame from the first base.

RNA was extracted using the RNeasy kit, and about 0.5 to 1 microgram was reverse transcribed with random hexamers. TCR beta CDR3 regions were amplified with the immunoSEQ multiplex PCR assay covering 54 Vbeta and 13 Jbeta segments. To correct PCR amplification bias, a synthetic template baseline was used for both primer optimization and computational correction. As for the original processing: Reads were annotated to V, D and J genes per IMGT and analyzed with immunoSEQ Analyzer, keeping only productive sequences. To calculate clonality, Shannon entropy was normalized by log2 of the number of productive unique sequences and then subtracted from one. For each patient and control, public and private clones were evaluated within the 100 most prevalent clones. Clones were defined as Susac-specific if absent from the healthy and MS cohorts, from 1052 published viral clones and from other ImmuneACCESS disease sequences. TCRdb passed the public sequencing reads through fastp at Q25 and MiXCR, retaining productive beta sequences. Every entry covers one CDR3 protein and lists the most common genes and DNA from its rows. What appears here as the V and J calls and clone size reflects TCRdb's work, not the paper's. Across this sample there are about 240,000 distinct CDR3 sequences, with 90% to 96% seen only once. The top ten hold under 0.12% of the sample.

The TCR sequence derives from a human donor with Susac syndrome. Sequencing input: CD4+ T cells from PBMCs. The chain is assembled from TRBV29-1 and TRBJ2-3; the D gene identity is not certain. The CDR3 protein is CSSFGDTQYF. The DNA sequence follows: TGCAGCAGCTTTGGTGATACGCAGTATTTT.